A selection of T cell receptor beta chains follows, all from one sample in a study of T cell responses to AZD1222 COVID-19 vaccine. Sequencing used immunoSEQ multiplex PCR; TCRdb keeps in-frame clones, though not all of them. Of over 100,000 clones detected, 70% to 90% appear once; the ten largest clones hold about 3.5%. Here the sequenced sample was peripheral blood, taken on day 0 of AZD1222 vaccination. The receptor set was obtained from an adult in good health. The CDR3 runs from the conserved cysteine through the conserved F or W. The D gene is left open where the match is weak. The size entry is marked missing in some rows and otherwise reads once, few, many or a size class.

-	TRBV9	-	TRBJ1-1	CASSVGGGKNTEAFF	TGTGCCAGCAGCGTAGGGGGAGGGAAGAACACTGAAGCTTTCTTT
-	TRBV5-1	-	TRBJ1-6	CASSLSTALSYNSPLHF	TGCGCCAGCAGCTTGTCAACTGCCCTCTCCTATAATTCACCCCTCCACTTT
-	TRBV7-8	few	TRBJ1-4	CASSPRRTATNEKLFF	TGTGCCAGCAGCCCCCGCCGGACAGCTACTAATGAAAAACTGTTTTTT
TRBD1	TRBV28	once	TRBJ1-2	CASSSTGQPNYGYTF	TGTGCCAGCAGTTCGACGGGACAGCCAAACTATGGCTACACCTTC
-	TRBV10-3	once	TRBJ1-3	CAISLNRDLSGNTIYF	TGTGCCATCAGCCTGAACAGGGACTTATCCGGAAACACCATATATTTT
-	TRBV6-2/TRBV6-3	-	TRBJ2-7	CASSYMAEQYF	TGTGCCAGCAGTTATATGGCCGAGCAGTACTTC
-	TRBV6-5	-	TRBJ1-1	CASSTGGGREAFF	TGTGCCAGCAGCACCGGCGGGGGTCGTGAAGCTTTCTTT
-	TRBV6-5	once	TRBJ2-3	CASSSTYTQYF	TGTGCCAGCAGTTCCACATATACGCAGTATTTT
TRBD1	TRBV7-2	-	TRBJ1-2	CASSLGQGPSYGYTF	TGTGCCAGCAGCCTCGGACAGGGTCCGTCTTATGGCTACACCTTC
TRBD2	TRBV4-3	once	TRBJ2-3	CASSLRPASGTDTQYF	TGCGCCAGCAGCCTGCGTCCGGCTAGCGGGACAGATACGCAGTATTTT
-	TRBV27	once	TRBJ1-2	CASSHTGTDGYTF	TGTGCCAGCAGTCACACCGGGACTGATGGCTACACCTTC
TRBD1	TRBV6-5	-	TRBJ1-2	CATQMGQGDYGYTF	TGTGCCACACAAATGGGACAGGGTGACTATGGCTACACCTTC
-	TRBV6-6	-	TRBJ1-1	CASILKGTEAFF	TGTGCCAGCATTCTAAAGGGGACTGAAGCTTTCTTT
-	TRBV18	-	TRBJ1-6	CASSPLILATNSPLHF	TGTGCCAGCTCACCCCTGATTCTGGCTACGAATTCACCCCTCCACTTT
-	TRBV20-1	-	TRBJ2-5	CSASRGAGETQYF	TGCAGTGCTAGTAGAGGGGCAGGGGAGACCCAGTACTTC
-	TRBV12-5	-	TRBJ1-1	CASGLSYTEAFF	TGTGCTAGTGGTTTATCTTACACTGAAGCTTTCTTT
-	TRBV4-3	-	TRBJ1-4	CASSQDLVPARELFF	TGCGCCAGCAGCCAAGATCTAGTGCCCGCCAGGGAACTGTTTTTT
TRBD1	TRBV19	-	TRBJ2-1	CASSVYTGTGAIHEQFF	TGTGCCAGTAGTGTCTATACCGGGACAGGGGCGATACATGAGCAGTTCTTC
-	TRBV19	-	TRBJ1-1	CATRGEDRTEAFF	TGTGCCACCAGAGGGGAAGATCGGACTGAAGCTTTCTTT
-	TRBV5-6	-	TRBJ1-6	CASSARTELWYSPLHF	TGTGCCAGCAGCGCCCGGACAGAGCTTTGGTATTCACCCCTCCACTTT
-	TRBV12-5	-	TRBJ1-2	CASGLETYGYTF	TGTGCTAGTGGTCTGGAGACCTATGGCTACACCTTC
TRBD2	TRBV4-2	-	TRBJ2-1	CASSQGGGAWNEQFF	TGTGCCAGCAGCCAAGGCGGGGGGGCCTGGAATGAGCAGTTCTTC
-	TRBV3-1/TRBV3-2	-	TRBJ1-1	CASSQGVRTSTEAFF	TGTGCCAGCAGCCAAGGGGTTCGGACTTCCACTGAAGCTTTCTTT
-	TRBV6-6	-	TRBJ1-5	CASSSRDSNQPQHF	TGTGCCAGCAGCTCCCGGGACAGCAATCAGCCCCAGCATTTT
-	TRBV4-1	-	TRBJ1-1	CASSLLGISSAFF	TGCGCCAGCAGCCTGTTGGGCATCTCGTCAGCTTTCTTT
-	TRBV5-6	once	TRBJ1-2	CASSLFAYGYTF	TGTGCCAGCAGCTTGTTTGCCTATGGCTACACCTTC
TRBD1	TRBV4-3	-	TRBJ2-7	CASSQEWDRASEQYF	TGCGCCAGCAGCCAAGAGTGGGACAGGGCCTCCGAGCAGTACTTC
TRBD1	TRBV4-3	-	TRBJ1-5	CASSQGTGNNQPQHF	TGCGCCAGCAGCCAAGGGACAGGGAACAATCAGCCCCAGCATTTT
-	TRBV19	-	TRBJ1-4	CASSPQSNEKLFF	TGTGCCAGTAGCCCACAAAGTAATGAAAAACTGTTTTTT
TRBD1	TRBV7-3	once	TRBJ2-2	CASSAWTGDGSGELFF	TGTGCCAGCAGCGCCTGGACAGGGGACGGGAGCGGGGAGCTGTTTTTT
-	TRBV7-8	once	TRBJ1-5	CASSTFSNQPQHF	TGTGCCAGCAGCACATTTAGCAATCAGCCCCAGCATTTT
-	TRBV11-1	once	TRBJ1-2	CASSSVWQGNYGYTF	TGTGCCAGCAGCTCCGTCTGGCAGGGTAACTATGGCTACACCTTC
TRBD1	TRBV24-1	-	TRBJ2-5	CATSDSGQLGETQYF	TGTGCCACCAGTGATTCGGGACAGCTGGGGGAGACCCAGTACTTC
-	TRBV14	-	TRBJ2-3	CASSQDLSGTQYF	TGTGCCAGCAGCCAAGATTTAAGTGGTACGCAGTATTTT
TRBD1	TRBV15	-	TRBJ1-5	CATSRETGELQPQHF	TGTGCCACCAGCAGAGAGACAGGGGAACTTCAGCCCCAGCATTTT
-	TRBV18	-	TRBJ1-1	CASSPPLGFLNTEAFF	TGTGCCAGCTCACCACCGTTAGGTTTTCTTAACACTGAAGCTTTCTTT
TRBD1	TRBV2	-	TRBJ1-2	CASSVPGQGARGRGYTF	TGTGCCAGCAGTGTGCCGGGACAGGGGGCGCGAGGTCGTGGCTACACCTTC
-	TRBV19	-	TRBJ2-7	CASSLTRAPPYEQYF	TGTGCCAGTAGCCTTACTCGTGCACCACCCTACGAGCAGTACTTC
TRBD2	TRBV7-2	-	TRBJ2-7	CASSLARGVYEQYF	TGTGCCAGCAGCTTAGCGCGGGGGGTCTACGAGCAGTACTTC
-	TRBV27	-	TRBJ1-2	CASSRRGTYGYTF	TGTGCCAGCTCCCGGCGGGGGACCTATGGCTACACCTTC
-	TRBV5-4	-	TRBJ1-1	CASSLLGQGNFNTEAFF	TGTGCCAGCAGCTTACTCGGGCAGGGGAACTTTAACACTGAAGCTTTCTTT
-	TRBV5-8	-	TRBJ2-4	CASSLGSWGEVKNIQYF	TGTGCCAGCAGCTTGGGGTCCTGGGGGGAGGTCAAAAACATTCAGTACTTC
TRBD1	TRBV5-4	-	TRBJ1-6	CASSNDDRGYNSPLHF	TGTGCCAGCAGCAATGACGACAGGGGGTATAATTCACCCCTCCACTTT
-	TRBV27	-	TRBJ1-1	CASSVSGVGWTEAFF	TGTGCCAGCAGTGTCTCAGGGGTAGGTTGGACTGAAGCTTTCTTT
TRBD1	TRBV2	-	TRBJ1-2	CASRTGTGYGYTF	TGTGCCAGCAGAACCGGGACAGGCTATGGCTACACCTTC
-	TRBV2	few	TRBJ2-7	CASSGTDSYEQYF	TGTGCCAGCAGCGGGACGGATTCCTACGAGCAGTACTTC
-	TRBV11-2	-	TRBJ1-1	CASTTLNTEAFF	TGTGCCAGCACCACCCTGAACACTGAAGCTTTCTTT
TRBD2	TRBV7-7	-	TRBJ2-1	CASSRGPQLAGGREVGNEQFF	TGTGCTAGCAGCCGAGGTCCCCAACTAGCGGGGGGGCGCGAGGTGGGAAATGAGCAGTTCTTC